A selection of T cell receptor beta chains follows, all from one sample in a study of blood T cell repertoires in COVID-19. Method: immunoSEQ multiplex PCR; TCRdb's copy keeps in-frame clones and lacks some. This table has around 99,000 clones, more than 70% appearing once. Sequencing was performed on peripheral blood. The receptors were gathered from a man between 40 and 49 years old with active or convalescent COVID-19. Both conserved end residues are part of each CDR3. The D gene is left open where the match is weak. Where a row states a size, it is once, few, many or the class of an expanded clone; other rows omit it.

v_call	d_call	clone_size	j_call	cdr3_nt	cdr3_aa
TRBV9	TRBD1	.	TRBJ2-7	TGTGCCAGCAGCGTTTCAGGACAGGGGCCCTACGAGCAGTACTTC	CASSVSGQGPYEQYF
TRBV29-1	.	once	TRBJ2-2	TGCAGCGTTGCCGCGCAGGGGCTCGGGGAGCTGTTTTTT	CSVAAQGLGELFF
TRBV15	.	.	TRBJ2-7	TGTGCCACCAGCAGGAAAACAGGGAGTGTCACCTACGAGCAGTACTTC	CATSRKTGSVTYEQYF
TRBV18	TRBD2	once	TRBJ2-3	TGTGCCAGCTCAAGGTTCGCAGCCTCCGGACTAGCGGGAGCTGAAGATACGCAGTATTTT	CASSRFAASGLAGAEDTQYF
TRBV11-3	.	.	TRBJ2-1	TGTGCCAGCAGCGCTACTAGCTTGGAGCAGTTCTTC	CASSATSLEQFF
TRBV24-1	TRBD2	once	TRBJ2-2	TGTGCCACCTCCATAGCGACTAGCTTTGGCGGGGAGCTGTTTTTT	CATSIATSFGGELFF
TRBV28	.	.	TRBJ2-1	TGTGCCAGCAGCCTGCAGGGAGGCTACAATGAGCAGTTCTTC	CASSLQGGYNEQFF
TRBV4-3	TRBD2	.	TRBJ2-1	TGCGCCAGCAGCCGAGGACTAGCGGGAGGGCCGGGGGATGAGCAGTTCTTC	CASSRGLAGGPGDEQFF
TRBV9	.	.	TRBJ1-4	TGTGCCAGCAGCGTAGACATGGGGGGGATTCAGGAAAAACTGTTTTTT	CASSVDMGGIQEKLFF
TRBV6-5	.	few	TRBJ2-7	TGTGCCAGCAGTTACTCGATAGGGGGATCCTACGAGCAGTACTTC	CASSYSIGGSYEQYF
TRBV15	TRBD1	.	TRBJ2-1	TGTGCCACCAGCGGGCTCCGGGGGACAGGGTTGTTCAATGAGCAGTTCTTC	CATSGLRGTGLFNEQFF
TRBV5-1	.	.	TRBJ2-7	TGCGCCAGCAGCTTGTTCGGGGGAGCAGATTACGAGCAGTACTTC	CASSLFGGADYEQYF
TRBV2	.	.	TRBJ2-7	TGTGCCAGCAGCCCGGGACAAACCTCCTACGAGCAGTACTTC	CASSPGQTSYEQYF
TRBV4-2	.	.	TRBJ2-7	TGTGCCAGCAGCCAAGATGGAGTGTGGTACGAGCAGTACTTC	CASSQDGVWYEQYF
TRBV6-5	TRBD1	.	TRBJ1-6	TGTGCCAGCAGTTACCTGACAGGGTTGGAATCACCCCTCCACTTT	CASSYLTGLESPLHF
TRBV5-1	TRBD1	.	TRBJ1-2	TGCGCCAGCAGCCCGGCCGGACAGGGTGAAGGCTACACCTTC	CASSPAGQGEGYTF
TRBV6-2/TRBV6-3	.	.	TRBJ1-2	TGTGCCAGCAGTCGACAGAGAACTAACTATGGCTACACCTTC	CASSRQRTNYGYTF
TRBV19	TRBD1	.	TRBJ2-2	TGTGCCAGTAAAGGGGACAGGATGACCGGGGAGCTGTTTTTT	CASKGDRMTGELFF
TRBV5-1	.	.	TRBJ2-2	TGCGCCAGCAACAGTGGTGGGTTCGGGGAGCTGTTTTTT	CASNSGGFGELFF
TRBV28	.	.	TRBJ1-1	TGTGCCAGCAGGCATCCTCTCGGAGCAGTAGGGAACACTGAAGCTTTCTTT	CASRHPLGAVGNTEAFF
TRBV19	TRBD1	.	TRBJ1-3	TGTGCCAGTAGTACTACCGGGACAGGGGGCCCTGGAAACACCATATATTTT	CASSTTGTGGPGNTIYF
TRBV6-5	TRBD1	.	TRBJ1-2	TGTGCCAGCAGTTATCAGGGGGCGTTTGGCTACACCTTC	CASSYQGAFGYTF
TRBV2	.	.	TRBJ2-7	TGTGCCAGCAGCACAAGGAGCTCCTACGAGCAGTACTTC	CASSTRSSYEQYF
TRBV28	TRBD1	.	TRBJ1-2	TGTGCCAGCTGGCGCAGACAGGGCGAAAACTATGGCTACACCTTC	CASWRRQGENYGYTF
TRBV9	.	.	TRBJ1-2	TGTGCCAGCAGCCCCGCGGACTATGGCTACACCTTC	CASSPADYGYTF
TRBV27	.	.	TRBJ1-1	TGTGCCAGCAGTTTTCTTGGCTCCGAAGCTTTCTTT	CASSFLGSEAFF
TRBV7-8	.	once	TRBJ1-3	TGTGCCAGCAGCTTAGTTCGGGCGGGAGACACCATATATTTT	CASSLVRAGDTIYF
TRBV7-3	TRBD1	.	TRBJ1-5	TGTGCCAGCAGCCTCGACAGGGGGCAGCCCCAGCATTTT	CASSLDRGQPQHF